A selection of T cell receptor beta chains follows, all from one sample in a study of response to subunit inactivated influenza vaccine. TCRdb re-analysed the RT-PCR reads in MiXCR, keeping a single row per CDR3 protein. In the table there are around 790,000 distinct CDR3 sequences, about 20% of which are singletons. The sequenced sample was PBMCs from blood, obtained roughly 5 days after vaccination. These receptors were taken from a man aged 50 or older who received an inactivated influenza vaccine. Each CDR3 is given with its conserved first and last residue. The D gene is left open where the match is weak. Part of the rows lack a size; the others show once, few, many or a class for expanded clones.

d_call | j_call | v_call | clone_size | cdr3_length | cdr3_nt | cdr3_aa
TRBD1 | TRBJ2-1 | TRBV5-5 | NA | 15 | TGTGCCAGCAGCTTCTCCAGGGGGCTTCGCAATGAGCAGTTCTTC | CASSFSRGLRNEQFF
NA | TRBJ2-5 | TRBV9 | NA | 13 | TGTGCCAGCAGCGTAGGTGCCCAAGAGACCCAGTACTTC | CASSVGAQETQYF
NA | TRBJ2-7 | TRBV21-1 | NA | 16 | TGTGCCAGCAGCAAAAGGACTAGCGGGATCTCCTACGAGCAGTACTTC | CASSKRTSGISYEQYF
NA | TRBJ1-2 | TRBV6-5 | few | 15 | TGTGCCAGCAGTTACTCGAGGCAGGGCAAACGGGGCTACACCTTC | CASSYSRQGKRGYTF
NA | TRBJ1-6 | TRBV20-1 | NA | 16 | TGCAGTGCTAGAGCTGGGGAGGGCTCCTATAATTCACCCCTCCACTTT | CSARAGEGSYNSPLHF
NA | TRBJ2-6 | TRBV6-5 | few | 15 | TGTGCCAGCAGTTACCTAAACATTGTGGCCAACGTCCTGACTTTC | CASSYLNIVANVLTF
NA | TRBJ2-1 | TRBV25-1 | few | 12 | TGTGCCAGCAGTGACCCGAGCAGAGAGCAGTTCTTC | CASSDPSREQFF
NA | TRBJ1-5 | TRBV9 | few | 15 | TGTGCCAGCAGCGTCGGGGGAATTAGCAATCAGCCCCAGCATTTT | CASSVGGISNQPQHF
TRBD1 | TRBJ2-1 | TRBV27 | NA | 15 | TGTGCCAGCAGTGCCGGGACAGGGGGGGCCAATGAGCAGTTCTTC | CASSAGTGGANEQFF
NA | TRBJ2-1 | TRBV4-2 | NA | 13 | TGTGCCAGCAGCCAATTGGGGTTGAATGAGCAGTTCTTC | CASSQLGLNEQFF
NA | TRBJ1-2 | TRBV4-2 | NA | 15 | TGTGCCAGCAGCCCAGATGAGGGGACCGTCTATGGCTACACCTTC | CASSPDEGTVYGYTF
NA | TRBJ1-1 | TRBV7-8 | few | 15 | TGTGCCAGCAGTGTCGCAGGGGCAGGAGACACTGAAGCTTTCTTT | CASSVAGAGDTEAFF
NA | TRBJ2-7 | TRBV6-2/TRBV6-3 | few | 12 | TGTGCCAGCAGTTACACCTCCTACGAGCAGTACTTC | CASSYTSYEQYF
NA | TRBJ2-1 | TRBV11-1 | NA | 17 | TGTGCCAGCCGTACTGGGAAGGCCTATAGCTCCTACAATGAGCAGTTCTTC | CASRTGKAYSSYNEQFF
NA | TRBJ2-7 | TRBV20-1 | NA | 14 | TGCAGTGCTAGTTCCCCCGGAACATCCTACGAGCAGTACTTC | CSASSPGTSYEQYF
NA | TRBJ1-2 | TRBV6-2/TRBV6-3 | few | 17 | TGTGCCAGCAGTACTCGATTTATCCGGACAGAATTCTATGGCTACACCTTC | CASSTRFIRTEFYGYTF
NA | TRBJ2-5 | TRBV2 | few | 11 | TGTGCCAGCAGTGCCGCAGAGACCCAGTACTTC | CASSAAETQYF
TRBD2 | TRBJ2-5 | TRBV10-3 | NA | 17 | TGTGCCATCAGTGACCAGGCGGGGGGCCGCCGGGATGAGACCCAGTACTTC | CAISDQAGGRRDETQYF
TRBD1 | TRBJ2-2 | TRBV6-5 | NA | 15 | TGTGCCAGCAGTTACTGGTCAGGGGGTGGCGGGGAGCTGTTTTTT | CASSYWSGGGGELFF
TRBD2 | TRBJ2-7 | TRBV4-2 | few | 16 | TGTGCCAGCAGCCAGGGACTAGCGGGAGGGAACTACGAGCAGTACTTC | CASSQGLAGGNYEQYF
TRBD2 | TRBJ2-1 | TRBV19 | few | 18 | TGTGCCAGTAGTATAGATGGCGGGACTAGCGGGGTGAACAATGAGCAGTTCTTC | CASSIDGGTSGVNNEQFF
TRBD2 | TRBJ2-7 | TRBV7-2 | many | 15 | TGTGCCAGCAGCTTAACTAGCGGGCAAACCTACGAGCAGTACTTC | CASSLTSGQTYEQYF
TRBD1 | TRBJ2-7 | TRBV20-1 | NA | 14 | TGCAGTGCTAAGAAGACAGGGCTGAGAAACGAGCAGTACTTC | CSAKKTGLRNEQYF
NA | TRBJ2-1 | TRBV27 | NA | 15 | TGTGCCAGCAGTTTATCTATCAGCTCCTACAATGAGCAGTTCTTC | CASSLSISSYNEQFF
NA | TRBJ1-1 | TRBV6-6 | NA | 11 | TGTGCCAGCCGCTCATACACTGAAGCTTTCTTT | CASRSYTEAFF
TRBD1 | TRBJ1-1 | TRBV7-2 | few | 14 | TGTGCCAGCAGCTTAGCCCGACAGGGCACTGAAGCTTTCTTT | CASSLARQGTEAFF
NA | TRBJ2-7 | TRBV24-1 | NA | 13 | TGTGCCACCAGCCCAGGGGAGACCTACGAGCAGTACTTC | CATSPGETYEQYF
NA | TRBJ2-7 | TRBV9 | few | 15 | TGTGCCAGCAGTGGGGGGACCGCTAACTCCTACGAGCAGTACTTC | CASSGGTANSYEQYF
NA | TRBJ2-1 | TRBV9 | NA | 16 | TGTGCCAGCAGCGTAGGTGGGGGAGCGTCCTACAATGAGCAGTTCTTC | CASSVGGGASYNEQFF
NA | TRBJ1-6 | TRBV5-1 | few | 15 | TGCGCCAGCAGCTTGCAACCGGGACAAAATTCACCCCTCCACTTT | CASSLQPGQNSPLHF
TRBD1 | TRBJ2-7 | TRBV7-6 | few | 15 | TGTGCCAGCAGCTTTCGACAGGGGGCGGATTACGAGCAGTACTTC | CASSFRQGADYEQYF
NA | TRBJ2-5 | TRBV24-1 | NA | 15 | TGTGCCACCAGTGACGGGGGCGATCATCAAGAGACCCAGTACTTC | CATSDGGDHQETQYF
TRBD1 | TRBJ1-5 | TRBV5-8 | few | 16 | TGTGCCAGCAGCTTGGGGACAGGGTTATCGGGGCAGCCCCAGCATTTT | CASSLGTGLSGQPQHF
NA | TRBJ2-3 | TRBV24-1 | NA | 17 | TGTGCCACCAGTGGCGCGGGACTCCTAATGGGGACAGATACGCAGTATTTT | CATSGAGLLMGTDTQYF